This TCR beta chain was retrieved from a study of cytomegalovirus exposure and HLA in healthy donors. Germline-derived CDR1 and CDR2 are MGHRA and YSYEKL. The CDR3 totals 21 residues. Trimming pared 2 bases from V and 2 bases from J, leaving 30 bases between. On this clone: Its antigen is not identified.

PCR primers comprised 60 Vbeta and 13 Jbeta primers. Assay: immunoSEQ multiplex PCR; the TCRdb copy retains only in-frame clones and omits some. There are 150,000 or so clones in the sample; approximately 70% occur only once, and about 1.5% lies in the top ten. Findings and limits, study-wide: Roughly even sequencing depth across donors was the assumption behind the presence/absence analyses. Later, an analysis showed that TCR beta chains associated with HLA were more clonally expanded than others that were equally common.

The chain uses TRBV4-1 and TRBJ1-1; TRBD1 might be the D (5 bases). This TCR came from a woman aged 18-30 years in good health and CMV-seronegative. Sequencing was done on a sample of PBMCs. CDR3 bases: TGCGCCAGCAGCCAAAACAAAAAAGTCCCTCAAACCCGGGGGATTAACACTGAAGCTTTCTTT. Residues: CASSQNKKVPQTRGINTEAFF.